A selection of T cell receptor beta chains follows, all from one sample in a study of OX40 agonist ivuxolimab in advanced cancers. Assay used: immunoSEQ multiplex PCR; TCRdb lists only in-frame clones, some missing. This sample carries about 14,000 clones, under 95% of them seen once, and the ten largest clones take more than 20%. This sample comprised CD4+ or CD8+ T cells sorted from blood, obtained in a trial of the OX40 agonist ivuxolimab. The receptors stem from an adult with an advanced solid tumor such as melanoma, head and neck, liver or kidney cancer. Each CDR3 is given with its conserved first and last residue. The D gene is left open where the match is weak.

D gene: NA
J gene: TRBJ2-2
V gene: TRBV7-3
CDR3 protein: CATDLGRTNTGELFF

D gene: NA
J gene: TRBJ1-1
V gene: TRBV9
CDR3 protein: CASSPRGGQGGQGTEAFF

D gene: TRBD2
J gene: TRBJ2-1
V gene: TRBV29-1
CDR3 protein: CSVEGTSGTYNEQFF

D gene: NA
J gene: TRBJ2-7
V gene: TRBV5-1
CDR3 protein: CASSLVLGVEEQYF

D gene: TRBD1
J gene: TRBJ2-7
V gene: TRBV5-1
CDR3 protein: CASSYEFTGTDSYEQYF

D gene: TRBD2
J gene: TRBJ2-7
V gene: TRBV29-1
CDR3 protein: CSAMIPTSGYEQYF

D gene: TRBD1
J gene: TRBJ2-1
V gene: TRBV28
CDR3 protein: CASSLPGQAPSGFYNEQFF

D gene: NA
J gene: TRBJ2-1
V gene: TRBV6-5
CDR3 protein: CASSHRGNEQFF

D gene: NA
J gene: TRBJ2-3
V gene: TRBV30
CDR3 protein: CASIAESTDTQYF

D gene: NA
J gene: TRBJ1-1
V gene: TRBV20-1
CDR3 protein: CSARQAREAFF

D gene: NA
J gene: TRBJ2-4
V gene: TRBV7-9
CDR3 protein: CASSRITSAAKNIQYF

D gene: NA
J gene: TRBJ2-7
V gene: TRBV9
CDR3 protein: CASSPGWEPYEQYF

D gene: NA
J gene: TRBJ2-2
V gene: TRBV2
CDR3 protein: CASEGAGTNTGELFF

D gene: NA
J gene: TRBJ2-6
V gene: TRBV15
CDR3 protein: CATSREGSGANVLTF

D gene: TRBD2
J gene: TRBJ2-3
V gene: TRBV9
CDR3 protein: CASSAERDGTDTQYF

D gene: NA
J gene: TRBJ2-2
V gene: TRBV6-5
CDR3 protein: CASRFSTGELFF

D gene: NA
J gene: TRBJ1-5
V gene: TRBV6-6
CDR3 protein: CASGVETRGQPQHF

D gene: NA
J gene: TRBJ1-3
V gene: TRBV27
CDR3 protein: CASSPQLGGNTIYF

D gene: NA
J gene: TRBJ2-1
V gene: TRBV7-3
CDR3 protein: CASSLIGGGPPTSYNEQFF

D gene: TRBD1
J gene: TRBJ2-1
V gene: TRBV2
CDR3 protein: CASSEPGGVDEQFF

D gene: NA
J gene: TRBJ1-5
V gene: TRBV19
CDR3 protein: CASSISSNQPQHF

D gene: NA
J gene: TRBJ2-7
V gene: TRBV19
CDR3 protein: CASSLQGLNEQYF

D gene: NA
J gene: TRBJ1-4
V gene: TRBV7-9
CDR3 protein: CASSGPRGLNEKLFF

D gene: NA
J gene: TRBJ2-1
V gene: TRBV27
CDR3 protein: CASSPTRHEQFF

D gene: NA
J gene: TRBJ2-3
V gene: TRBV27
CDR3 protein: CASEDSDTQYF

D gene: TRBD2
J gene: TRBJ2-1
V gene: TRBV19
CDR3 protein: CASSISAGGSYNEQFF

D gene: NA
J gene: TRBJ1-5
V gene: TRBV5-1
CDR3 protein: CASSLDSGGNQPQHF

D gene: NA
J gene: TRBJ2-1
V gene: TRBV2
CDR3 protein: CASSESTVSYNEQFF

D gene: TRBD2
J gene: TRBJ2-3
V gene: TRBV9
CDR3 protein: CASSAGLAGYTQYF

D gene: NA
J gene: TRBJ1-4
V gene: TRBV5-1
CDR3 protein: CASRDSNNEKLFF

D gene: TRBD2
J gene: TRBJ2-2
V gene: TRBV27
CDR3 protein: CASSLSGGTYTGELFF